The rows below give T cell receptor beta chains drawn from one sample of a study of CD8+CD57+ T cells in acquired aplastic anemia. Each CDR3 protein gets one entry after TCRdb re-called the reads with MiXCR. The sample lists around 250,000 distinct CDR3 sequences; roughly three fifths were seen once. What was sequenced was sorted CD4+, CD8+, or CD8+CD57+ T cells (not recorded which) from PBMCs. Receptors originate from a human donor with severe aplastic anemia or a healthy control (not recorded which). The CDR3 runs from the conserved cysteine through the conserved F or W. D genes are given only for firm matches. Where a row states a size, it is once, few, many or the class of an expanded clone; other rows omit it.

size: many
D: .
J: TRBJ1-6
V: TRBV5-1
CDR3: CASSSEGDSPLHF
DNA: TGCGCCAGCAGCTCGGAAGGGGATTCACCCCTCCACTTT

size: many
D: .
J: TRBJ2-4
V: TRBV12-3/TRBV12-4
CDR3: CASGRGRRGNIQYF
DNA: TGTGCCAGCGGGCGGGGGCGCCGTGGAAACATTCAGTACTTC

size: .
D: TRBD2
J: TRBJ2-1
V: TRBV9
CDR3: CASSPIPLTSGGNEQFF
DNA: TGTGCCAGCAGCCCCATCCCTCTTACTAGCGGGGGGAATGAGCAGTTCTTC

size: many
D: .
J: TRBJ2-5
V: TRBV12-3/TRBV12-4
CDR3: CASSLRETQYF
DNA: TGTGCCAGCAGCTTACGGGAGACCCAGTACTTC

size: .
D: .
J: TRBJ2-3
V: TRBV10-3
CDR3: CAISDKGVGTDTQYF
DNA: TGTGCCATCAGTGATAAGGGGGTGGGCACAGATACGCAGTATTTT

size: many
D: TRBD2
J: TRBJ2-1
V: TRBV20-1
CDR3: CSATLAGGAWEQFF
DNA: TGCAGTGCAACACTAGCGGGGGGAGCATGGGAGCAGTTCTTC

size: .
D: TRBD2
J: TRBJ2-2
V: TRBV2
CDR3: CASMGSGANTGELFF
DNA: TGTGCCAGCATGGGTAGCGGGGCCAACACCGGGGAGCTGTTTTTT

size: .
D: TRBD1
J: TRBJ1-5
V: TRBV7-9
CDR3: CASSLVRTGSSNQPQHF
DNA: TGTGCCAGCAGCTTAGTAAGGACAGGGAGTAGCAATCAGCCCCAGCATTTT

size: .
D: TRBD1
J: TRBJ2-3
V: TRBV9
CDR3: CASSASGTGGTDTQYF
DNA: TGTGCCAGCAGCGCTTCGGGGACAGGGGGCACAGATACGCAGTATTTT

size: .
D: TRBD2
J: TRBJ2-1
V: TRBV7-8
CDR3: CASSRTSGSWDRFF
DNA: TGTGCCAGCAGCCGGACTAGCGGGAGCTGGGATCGGTTCTTC

size: few
D: TRBD1
J: TRBJ2-2
V: TRBV10-3
CDR3: CAISAGQGVTGELFF
DNA: TGTGCCATCAGTGCTGGACAGGGAGTCACCGGGGAGCTGTTTTTT

size: .
D: .
J: TRBJ1-3
V: TRBV2
CDR3: CATYTAGLGNTIYF
DNA: TGTGCCACCTACACGGCAGGGCTGGGGAACACCATATATTTT

size: .
D: TRBD2
J: TRBJ2-1
V: TRBV29-1
CDR3: CSVGGLAMNEQFF
DNA: TGCAGCGTTGGGGGACTAGCAATGAATGAGCAGTTCTTC

size: many
D: TRBD2
J: TRBJ2-1
V: TRBV7-3
CDR3: CASSQLAGSYNEQFF
DNA: TGTGCCAGCAGCCAACTAGCGGGGTCCTACAATGAGCAGTTCTTC

size: .
D: .
J: TRBJ2-2
V: TRBV10-3
CDR3: CASSNTGELFF
DNA: TGTGCCAGCTCCAACACCGGGGAGCTGTTTTTT

size: many
D: TRBD2
J: TRBJ2-7
V: TRBV6-6
CDR3: CASSLAGEPKQYF
DNA: TGTGCCAGCAGTTTGGCGGGAGAACCCAAGCAGTACTTC

size: .
D: .
J: TRBJ2-1
V: TRBV9
CDR3: CASSIGDSGKNEQFF
DNA: TGTGCCAGCAGCATTGGGGACTCGGGGAAGAATGAGCAGTTCTTC

size: .
D: .
J: TRBJ2-2
V: TRBV19
CDR3: CASTRENTGELFF
DNA: TGTGCCAGCACGCGGGAGAACACCGGGGAGCTGTTTTTT

size: once
D: .
J: TRBJ2-7
V: TRBV24-1
CDR3: CATSGQPGMNDEQYF
DNA: TGTGCCACCAGTGGACAACCGGGGATGAACGACGAGCAGTACTTC

size: .
D: .
J: TRBJ1-1
V: TRBV7-9
CDR3: CASSLGRDVAFF
DNA: TGTGCCAGCAGCTTGGGACGGGACGTGGCTTTCTTT

size: .
D: TRBD1
J: TRBJ1-2
V: TRBV5-1
CDR3: CASSEGQFYGYTF
DNA: TGCGCCAGCAGCGAGGGACAGTTCTATGGCTACACCTTC

size: .
D: .
J: TRBJ2-1
V: TRBV6-5
CDR3: CASSDPRFNEQFF
DNA: TGTGCCAGCAGTGACCCTAGGTTCAATGAGCAGTTCTTC

size: many
D: .
J: TRBJ1-1
V: TRBV7-9
CDR3: CASSFLRYGTMNTEAFF
DNA: TGTGCCAGCAGCTTCCTAAGGTACGGGACAATGAACACTGAAGCTTTCTTT

size: .
D: TRBD1
J: TRBJ1-3
V: TRBV10-2
CDR3: CASGDSTGNTIYF
DNA: TGCGCCAGCGGGGACAGTACAGGAAACACCATATATTTT

size: many
D: TRBD2
J: TRBJ2-7
V: TRBV20-1
CDR3: CSASSRGGTYEQYF
DNA: TGCAGTGCTAGTAGCCGGGGGGGAACCTACGAGCAGTACTTC

size: .
D: .
J: TRBJ2-1
V: TRBV3-1
CDR3: CASSQRAALPNNEQFF
DNA: TGTGCCAGCAGCCAAAGGGCCGCCCTCCCGAACAATGAGCAGTTCTTC

size: many
D: .
J: TRBJ1-1
V: TRBV27
CDR3: CASRFGHTEAFF
DNA: TGTGCCAGCAGGTTCGGCCACACTGAAGCTTTCTTT

size: once
D: .
J: TRBJ2-5
V: TRBV15
CDR3: CATSRVGGPETQYF
DNA: TGTGCCACCAGCAGAGTGGGGGGGCCAGAGACCCAGTACTTC

size: few
D: TRBD2
J: TRBJ2-7
V: TRBV5-6
CDR3: CASSLIYSGDSSYEQYF
DNA: TGTGCCAGCAGCTTGATTTATAGCGGGGATAGCTCCTACGAGCAGTACTTC

size: many
D: .
J: TRBJ1-5
V: TRBV28
CDR3: CAIQGSGQPQHF
DNA: TGTGCCATCCAGGGTTCAGGTCAGCCCCAGCATTTT

size: many
D: .
J: TRBJ2-5
V: TRBV5-1
CDR3: CASSQQVPETQYF
DNA: TGCGCCAGCAGCCAACAGGTCCCAGAGACCCAGTACTTC

size: .
D: .
J: TRBJ2-7
V: TRBV11-3
CDR3: CASSPTDEQYF
DNA: TGTGCCAGCAGCCCCACAGACGAGCAGTACTTC

size: .
D: .
J: TRBJ2-3
V: TRBV5-4
CDR3: CASSRRDTQYF
DNA: TGTGCCAGCAGCCGCAGGGATACGCAGTATTTT

size: .
D: .
J: TRBJ2-7
V: TRBV10-3
CDR3: CAISELGLEQYF
DNA: TGTGCCATCAGTGAGTTGGGGCTCGAGCAGTACTTC

size: .
D: TRBD2
J: TRBJ2-3
V: TRBV20-1
CDR3: CSARDQSGGAGFGADTQYF
DNA: TGCAGTGCTAGAGATCAGAGCGGGGGGGCGGGGTTCGGTGCAGATACGCAGTATTTT

size: once
D: .
J: TRBJ2-5
V: TRBV7-3
CDR3: CASSLNGGPETQYF
DNA: TGTGCCAGCAGCTTAAATGGGGGCCCAGAGACCCAGTACTTC

size: .
D: .
J: TRBJ1-6
V: TRBV12-3/TRBV12-4
CDR3: CASSIQGDSPPHF
DNA: TGTGCCAGCAGCATTCAAGGGGATTCACCCCCCCACTTT

size: many
D: .
J: TRBJ1-1
V: TRBV18
CDR3: CASSPLDTEAFF
DNA: TGTGCCAGCTCACCCTTGGACACTGAAGCTTTCTTT

size: .
D: .
J: TRBJ2-7
V: TRBV11-2
CDR3: CASSLEREQYF
DNA: TGTGCCAGCAGCTTAGAACGAGAGCAGTACTTC

size: .
D: .
J: TRBJ2-3
V: TRBV20-1
CDR3: CSARDSIVADTQYF
DNA: TGCAGTGCCAGAGACTCGATCGTAGCAGATACGCAGTATTTT

size: .
D: .
J: TRBJ1-1
V: TRBV12-3/TRBV12-4
CDR3: CASSLAGMGEAFF
DNA: TGTGCCAGCAGTTTAGCGGGCATGGGCGAAGCTTTCTTT

size: few
D: .
J: TRBJ1-4
V: TRBV7-6
CDR3: CASSPDSTNEKLFF
DNA: TGTGCCAGCAGCCCCGACAGCACTAATGAAAAACTGTTTTTT

size: .
D: .
J: TRBJ2-2
V: TRBV2
CDR3: CARGGGALNTGELFF
DNA: TGTGCCAGGGGTGGGGGGGCGCTGAACACCGGGGAGCTGTTTTTT

size: .
D: TRBD1
J: TRBJ1-6
V: TRBV29-1
CDR3: CSVVSFSVSPPSSPGGQANSPLHF
DNA: TGCAGCGTTGTAAGTTTTTCAGTGTCCCCCCCCAGCTCACCTGGAGGACAGGCGAATTCACCCCTCCACTTT

size: few
D: .
J: TRBJ1-2
V: TRBV20-1
CDR3: CSASRFYGYTF
DNA: TGCAGTGCTAGCAGGTTTTATGGCTACACCTTC

size: .
D: .
J: TRBJ2-5
V: TRBV9
CDR3: CASSTRDDQETQYF
DNA: TGTGCCAGCAGCACTCGGGACGACCAAGAGACCCAGTACTTC

size: .
D: .
J: TRBJ2-3
V: TRBV12-3/TRBV12-4
CDR3: CASSGLRATDTQYF
DNA: TGTGCCAGCAGCGGACTGCGAGCCACAGATACGCAGTATTTT